This T cell receptor beta chain was documented in a study of OX40 agonist ivuxolimab in advanced cancers. The germline V and J ends were trimmed by 4 bases and 7 bases, with 20 bases remaining between them. The CDR3 extends over 17 amino acids. From germline, CDR1 is MNHNS and CDR2 SASEGT. This clone was detected once. Patients were ruled out by autoimmune disease history or systemic immunosuppression. Measured with immunoSEQ multiplex PCR; TCRdb has only the in-frame clones, and not every one. The table has some 98,000 clones, 70% to 85% seen once. V usage is TRBV6-1 and J usage is TRBJ1-6; a weak D match, TRBD1 (6 bases). The sample was CD4+ or CD8+ T cells sorted from blood, taken in a trial of the OX40 agonist ivuxolimab. This clonotype was sampled from an adult with an advanced solid tumor such as melanoma, head and neck, liver or kidney cancer. CDR3 sequence reads: CASSGLLGTSGNSPLHF. The CDR3 DNA reads as TGTGCCAGCAGTGGACTTTTAGGGACATCGGGGAATTCACCCCTCCACTTT.